Listed below are T cell receptor beta chains from one sample, sequenced in a study of OX40 agonist ivuxolimab in advanced cancers. TCRdb's table, derived via immunoSEQ multiplex PCR, lists solely in-frame clones and lacks some. Among roughly 81,000 clones, about 93% were seen once, and the ten largest hold about 10%. This specimen consisted of CD4+ or CD8+ T cells sorted from blood, obtained in a trial of the OX40 agonist ivuxolimab. The receptors originated from an adult with an advanced solid tumor such as melanoma, head and neck, liver or kidney cancer. Both conserved end residues are part of each CDR3. D genes are given only for firm matches. Some rows mark clone size as missing; the rest say once, few, many or name a class of expanded clone.

v_gene	j_gene	abundance	d_gene	CDR3aa	CDR3nt
TRBV7-2	TRBJ2-7	-	-	CASSSRLSSGYEQYF	TGTGCCAGCAGCTCACGGCTCTCGTCGGGCTACGAGCAGTACTTC
TRBV28	TRBJ1-5	-	TRBD1	CASSFLSRGIRGQPQHF	TGTGCCAGCAGTTTCCTCAGCAGGGGGATACGGGGTCAGCCCCAGCATTTT
TRBV14	TRBJ2-1	-	-	CASSPLGASRYNEQFF	TGTGCCAGCAGCCCTTTGGGGGCTAGCCGGTACAATGAGCAGTTCTTC
TRBV5-5	TRBJ2-5	-	-	CASRSSRTVQETQYF	TGTGCCTCAAGGTCGTCTCGGACAGTCCAAGAGACCCAGTACTTC
TRBV28	TRBJ2-7	once	TRBD2	CASRRVGTSPSYEQYF	TGTGCCAGCAGGAGGGTCGGGACTAGCCCGTCCTACGAGCAGTACTTC
TRBV7-2	TRBJ2-1	-	TRBD2	CASSPSGRGGNEQFF	TGTGCCAGCAGCCCTAGCGGGAGGGGGGGCAATGAGCAGTTCTTC
TRBV4-1	TRBJ1-6	-	-	CASSQDVGSLSSYNSPLHF	TGCGCCAGCAGCCAAGACGTAGGCAGTTTGAGCTCCTATAATTCACCCCTCCACTTT
TRBV7-9	TRBJ2-1	-	TRBD2	CASSPPSGSSYNEQFF	TGTGCCAGCAGCCCCCCTAGCGGGAGTAGTTACAATGAGCAGTTCTTC
TRBV11-3	TRBJ2-1	-	-	CASSPRGREHYNEQFF	TGTGCCAGCAGCCCCCGGGGGCGGGAGCACTACAATGAGCAGTTCTTC
TRBV19	TRBJ2-2	-	TRBD2	CASSAWEGQLIGELFF	TGTGCCAGTAGCGCTTGGGAGGGCCAGTTAATCGGGGAGCTGTTTTTT